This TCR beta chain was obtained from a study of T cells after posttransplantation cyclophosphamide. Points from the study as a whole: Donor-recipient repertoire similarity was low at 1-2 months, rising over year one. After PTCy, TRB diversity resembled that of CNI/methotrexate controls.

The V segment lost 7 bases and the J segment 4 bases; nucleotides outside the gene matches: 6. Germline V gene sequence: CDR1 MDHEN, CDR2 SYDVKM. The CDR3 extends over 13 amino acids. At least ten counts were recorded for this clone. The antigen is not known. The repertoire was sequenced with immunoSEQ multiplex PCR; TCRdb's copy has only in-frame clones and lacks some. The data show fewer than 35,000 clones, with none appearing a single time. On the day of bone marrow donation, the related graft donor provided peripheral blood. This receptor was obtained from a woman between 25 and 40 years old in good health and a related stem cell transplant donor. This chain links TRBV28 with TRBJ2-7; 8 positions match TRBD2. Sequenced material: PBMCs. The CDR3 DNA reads TGTGCCAGCATGGCGGGGGGTGAGTACGAGCAGTACTTC. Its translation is CASMAGGEYEQYF.